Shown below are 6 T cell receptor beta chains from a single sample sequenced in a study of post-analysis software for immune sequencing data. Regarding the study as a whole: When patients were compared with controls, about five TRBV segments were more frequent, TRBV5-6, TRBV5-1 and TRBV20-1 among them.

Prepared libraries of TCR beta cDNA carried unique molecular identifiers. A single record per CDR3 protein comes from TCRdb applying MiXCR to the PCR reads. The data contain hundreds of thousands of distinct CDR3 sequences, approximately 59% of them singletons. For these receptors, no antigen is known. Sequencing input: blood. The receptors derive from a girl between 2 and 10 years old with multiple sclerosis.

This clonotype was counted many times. The CDR3 is CASSLGTSGRDEQFF. The CDR3 DNA is TGTGCCAGCAGCTTAGGGACTAGCGGGCGGGACGAGCAGTTCTTC. The gene calls are TRBV7-3 and TRBJ2-1; 12 positions agree with TRBD2. Trimming removed 2 bases from V and 10 bases from J; junction bases left unmatched: 6. The CDR3 totals 15 residues. Germline loops: CDR1 SGHTA, CDR2 FQGTGA. Together with reference TRBV7-3 and TRBJ2-1, the CDR3 gives the full variable domain: GAGVSQTPSNKVTEKGKYVELRCDPISGHTALYWYRQSLGQGPEFLIYFQGTGAADDSGLPNDRFFAVRPEGSVSTLKIQRTERGDSAVYLCASSLGTSGRDEQFFGPGTRLTVL.

CDR3 bases: TGTGCCAGCAGCTCGCCAGGGGGCGAGGGGTATGGCTACACCTTC. This codes for CASSSPGGEGYGYTF. This chain joins TRBV7-9 and TRBJ1-2; 8 bases match TRBD1. The CDR3 totals 15 residues. J was trimmed by 5 bases and V by 4 bases; bases with no gene match: 9. From germline, CDR1 is SEHNR and CDR2 FQNEAQ (reference sequence).

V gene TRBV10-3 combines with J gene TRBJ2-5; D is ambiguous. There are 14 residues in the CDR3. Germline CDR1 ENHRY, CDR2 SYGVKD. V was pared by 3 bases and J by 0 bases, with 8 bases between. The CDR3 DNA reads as TGTGCCATCAGTGATTTTGAGTACCAAGAGACCCAGTACTTC. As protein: CAISDFEYQETQYF.

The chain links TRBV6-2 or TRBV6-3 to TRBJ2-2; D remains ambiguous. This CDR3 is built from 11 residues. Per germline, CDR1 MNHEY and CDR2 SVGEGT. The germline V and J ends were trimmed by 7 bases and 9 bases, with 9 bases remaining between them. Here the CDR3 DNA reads TGTGCCAGCACTCTTACTTGGGAGCTGTTTTTT. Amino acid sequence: CASTLTWELFF.

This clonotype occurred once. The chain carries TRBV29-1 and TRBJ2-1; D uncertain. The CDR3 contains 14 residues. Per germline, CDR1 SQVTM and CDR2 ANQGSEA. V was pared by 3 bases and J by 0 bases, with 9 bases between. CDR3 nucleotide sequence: TGCAGCGTTGACGGAGAGAGCTCCTACAATGAGCAGTTCTTC. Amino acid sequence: CSVDGESSYNEQFF.

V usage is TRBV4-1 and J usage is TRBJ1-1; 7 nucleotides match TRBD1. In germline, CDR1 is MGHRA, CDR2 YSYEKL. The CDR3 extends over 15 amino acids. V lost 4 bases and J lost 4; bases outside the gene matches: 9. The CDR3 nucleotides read TGCGCCAGCAGCCGTTTGGGACAGTCGAGCACTGAAGCTTTCTTT. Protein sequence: CASSRLGQSSTEAFF.